Sequencing of this T cell receptor beta chain was carried out in a study of shared clonotypes between healthy human individuals. Study results and caveats: The represented genetic and exposure-history diversity was limited by the small number of donors.

Every subset had its genomic DNA shared out evenly among several immunoSEQ plates. For sorted subsets, approximately 0.2 ug DNA per replicate equaled roughly 29,000 T cell genomes. Clones were sequenced by immunoSEQ multiplex PCR, and TCRdb holds only the in-frame ones, with some missing. The table includes approximately 2.3 million clones, over 85% detected once. For this clone: Its antigen is not identified.

The sample consisted of naive CD4+ T cells from PBMCs. Subset here: CD45RA+ positively selected. The receptor comes from a man in his late teens or twenties in good health. Some clones in this sample may be carry-over from other donors' samples.

CDR3 in DNA: TGTGCCAGCAGCCTCCTCTCCGGCCCCTTCTATGGCTACACCTTC. Residues: CASSLLSGPFYGYTF. The chain is built from TRBV27 and TRBJ1-2; D uncertain. Germline V gives CDR1 MNHEY, CDR2 SMNVEV (reference sequence). The length of the CDR3 is 15 residues. Between the trimmed V and J ends, which lost 6 bases and 4 bases, there was a span of 18 bases.